This TCR beta chain was recorded in a study of shared clonotypes between healthy human individuals (dated by TCRdb to about 2020). Regarding the complete study: A couple of women and three men aged 18 to 49 years were included in the cohort. For each donor, three plates each were used for CD4 naive and CD4 memory, two plates were used for CD8 naive, and one plate was used for CD8 memory. Blood TCR repertoires of a handful of healthy adults were deeply sequenced to estimate repertoire size and the extent of clonotype sharing between individuals. To increase sequencing depth and limit assay-specific biases, different laboratories used diverse techniques to prepare libraries and sequence TCR repertoires. Between about 0.8 and 8.9 billion PBMCs per donor were obtained by leukapheresis.

TCR CDR3 regions were amplified from genomic DNA by multiplex PCR using the deep immunoSEQ assay. Extracted genomic DNA from each cell subset was spread evenly across all wells of several immunoSEQ 96-well plates, with each plate serving as a replicate. For sorted subsets, each replicate PCR was loaded with about 0.2 ug genomic DNA, equivalent to some 27,000 T cell genomes. The purified libraries were quantified using a Qubit 3.0 fluorometer, sized with a Bioanalyzer 2100, and then quantified again using the KAPA Library Quantification kit. Every immunoSEQ 96-well plate was sequenced on a separate single-read 150-cycle Illumina NextSeq 550 flow cell. The published analysis was carried out like this. The immunoSEQ output contained only junctional sequences without quality scores, so filtering could not match that applied to full-length reads. Sequences were annotated with PyIR, a Python wrapper for IgBLAST v1.9, and V/J genes and CDR3 were assigned using IMGT germline references. Reads were removed for weak V/J assignments (E-value above 1e-6), missing CDR3, stop codons, out-of-frame junctions, or ambiguous translated residues. V3J clonotypes were defined by identical inferred V gene, J gene, and CDR3 amino acid sequence. The percentage overlap between two repertoires was calculated by dividing the number of shared unique clonotypes by the size of the smaller repertoire. Repertoire richness was assessed with RTK rarefaction, the Chao1 estimator, and Recon v2.1 estimates of unobserved clonotypes. For all TCRbeta clonotypes obtained by the gDNA method from four donors, generation probabilities were computed with OLGA. TCRdb provides this immuneACCESS table in a form limited to in-frame rearrangements. Some clones are lacking; in checked studies, under half of them reflect an unresolved V gene, and why the rest are absent is not known. Clone size and V and J calls were adopted from that table, with D and trimming inferred from the DNA. This sample comprises approximately 980,000 clones, around 80% of them detected only once. Of the sample, over 1.3% falls within the top ten clones.

About this clone itself: Its cognate antigen has yet to be identified. Base qualities are not at hand, and no much larger clone is one base apart.

Donors were healthy HIV-negative adults with no recently reported acute infections or vaccinations. All donors were Caucasian adults living in Nashville, Tennessee, USA. Magnetic negative selection was used to enrich CD4+ T cells, after which naive cells were positively selected on CD45RA and the negative fraction became the memory subset. After blood collection by leukapheresis, PBMCs were isolated using Ficoll-Histopaque density gradient centrifugation and then cryopreserved in the vapor phase of liquid nitrogen. Analytical flow cytometry was used to check the purity and quantity of each magnetically sorted T cell population. Genomic DNA was isolated from each sorted fraction and quantified by UV absorbance on a Nanodrop 2000c. What the study reported, not specific to this receptor: Clonotypes shared by all four sorted-subset donors showed higher generation probabilities than non-shared clonotypes. Sampling was restricted to blood, and TCR repertoires in tissues likely differ from the TCR repertoires found in blood. Incomplete sequencing was indicated by rarefaction of sorted-subset datasets, despite the large sequencing depth. Pairwise subsampling indicated that sequencing depth was expected to affect the degree of clonotype sharing among donors. Across four donors, approximately 4.9% of naive CD4, roughly 3.4% of naive CD8, about 2% of memory CD4, and approximately 0.42% of memory CD8 clonotypes were shared. Naive subsets generally had larger estimated clonotype richness than memory subsets did. The genetic and exposure-history diversity represented was limited by the small number of donors.

For CDR1 and CDR2, the germline V gene lists ENHRY and SYGVKD. The CDR3 spans 14 residues, from the cysteine through the phenylalanine. Only CDR3 DNA is held: 42 bases, read in frame from base 1. V and J are truncated by 1 base and 9 bases respectively, leaving an intervening sequence of 12 bases. In this chain, TRBV10-3 is recombined with TRBJ2-2; the D element could tentatively be TRBD1 or TRBD2, as 5 bases agree for each. The specimen was memory CD4+ T cells sorted from blood. Reading the label with the study, this specimen's cell subset or site is: CD45RA-negative fraction. This clonotype was obtained from a man aged 18 to 35 in good health. CDR3 loop: CAISEFGGSRELFF. The DNA sequence is TGTGCCATCAGTGAGTTTGGGGGTAGCAGGGAGCTGTTTTTT.